Following are 9 T cell receptor beta chains from one sample sequenced in a study of CD8+ T cells in alopecia areata. Sequencing templates came from extracted RNA that was reverse transcribed into cDNA. The protocol was immunoSEQ multiplex PCR, while the TCRdb copy is restricted to in-frame clones and leaves out a portion. The table includes approximately 31,000 clones, roughly 80% detected once. Sequenced sample: NKG2D-low CD8+ T cells sorted from blood. The receptor source for this set is a human donor with alopecia areata.

This rearrangement joins TRBV14 to TRBJ2-5, with D possibly called TRBD1 or TRBD2 (6 bases each). V lost 2 bases and J 5 bases, leaving 15 bases between the germline ends. This CDR3 region has 15 residues. Germline lookup yields CDR1 SGHDN and CDR2 FVKESK. CDR3 sequence reads: CASSQYRGPAETQYF. CDR3 DNA sequence: TGTGCCAGCAGCCAATACCGGGGGCCTGCGGAGACCCAGTACTTC.

The chain couples TRBV12-5 to TRBJ2-3; D remains unclear. Trimming cost V 4 bases and J 2 bases, with 10 bases left between them. Per germline, CDR1 LGHNT and CDR2 FRNRAP. This CDR3 is built from 14 residues. In nucleotides, the CDR3 is TGTGCTAGTGGTTCGGGTAGTTCCACAGATACGCAGTATTTT. This gives the protein CASGSGSSTDTQYF.

The genes are TRBV12-5 and TRBJ1-2, with 7 bases matching TRBD1. Germline assignment: CDR1 LGHNT and CDR2 FRNRAP. The CDR3 totals 10 residues. Here the CDR3 DNA reads TGTGCAGGGGGCGACTATGGCTACACCTTC. Its protein is CAGGDYGYTF.

CDR3 sequence reads: CASSQDSRLAGVETQYF. The DNA for the CDR3 is TGCGCCAGCAGCCAAGATTCGAGACTAGCGGGAGTAGAGACCCAGTACTTC. The V and J genes are TRBV4-1 and TRBJ2-5; 12 nucleotides agree with TRBD2. This CDR3 contains 17 residues. Germline V lookup: CDR1 MGHRA, CDR2 YSYEKL. The J segment lost 4 bases and the V segment lost 0 bases, leaving 6 bases of the junction unmatched.

The chain uses TRBV4-2 and TRBJ2-4; no definite D call. The CDR3 is 18 residues long. The V end was cut by 0 bases, the J end by 0 bases, with 15 bases between. CDR1 and CDR2 (germline): LGHNA, YNFKEQ. For the CDR3, the DNA is TGTGCCAGCAGCCAAGATCTCGGCGACACCTTAGCCAAAAACATTCAGTACTTC. Protein: CASSQDLGDTLAKNIQYF.

This chain uses TRBV7-9 with TRBJ2-7; 7 nucleotides match TRBD1. V trimming: 1 base; J trimming: 3 bases; junction bases outside the gene matches: 12. The CDR3 length is 17 residues. Germline CDR1 and CDR2: SEHNR and FQNEAQ (reference sequence). DNA of the CDR3: TGTGCCAGCAGCTTAGTAGGGTCCGGGACAGATTACTACGAGCAGTACTTC. Translating it yields CASSLVGSGTDYYEQYF.

This rearrangement joins TRBV4-1 to TRBJ2-1, with D perhaps TRBD2 (5 bases). Germline V CDR1 and CDR2: MGHRA, YSYEKL. The CDR3 contains 15 residues. Trimming pared 1 base from V and 8 bases from J, leaving 15 bases between. CDR3 loop: CASSQVVAEGDEQFF. CDR3 coding DNA: TGCGCCAGCAGCCAAGTTGTGGCCGAGGGTGATGAGCAGTTCTTC.

The rearrangement links TRBV27 to TRBJ2-3; perhaps TRBD1 as D (6 bases). This CDR3 has 15 residues. V was clipped by 3 bases and J by 2 bases, with 12 bases between them. CDR1 MNHEY and CDR2 SMNVEV come from the germline V gene (reference sequence). The CDR3 loop reads CASSFNGQNTDTQYF. The CDR3 nucleotides are TGTGCCAGCAGTTTCAATGGACAGAACACAGATACGCAGTATTTT.

This chain links TRBV29-1 with TRBJ2-2; perhaps TRBD1 as D (5 bases). Deletions cut 6 bases from V and 5 bases from J, with 10 bases between. CDR1 SQVTM and CDR2 ANQGSEA come from the germline V gene. This CDR3 region has 12 residues. In DNA form, the CDR3 reads TGCAGCGTGTTAGGGGAAACCGGGGAGCTGTTTTTT. Translation: CSVLGETGELFF.